This T cell receptor (beta chain) appears in the sequencing data of a study of T cell responses to AZD1222 COVID-19 vaccine. The analysis combined second doses at about 4 or about 12 weeks. Method: immunoSEQ multiplex PCR; TCRdb's copy keeps in-frame clones and lacks some. The data hold 180,000 or so clones, with 92% observed a single time. Germline V lookup: CDR1 DFQATT, CDR2 SNEGSKA (reference sequence). Trimming removed 3 bases from V and 0 bases from J, with 18 bases in between. CDR3 length equals 18 residues. This clone was seen only a few times. The sequence came from an adult who received the AZD1222 COVID-19 vaccine. Specimen: peripheral blood, collected 28 days after the second AZD1222 dose. J is TRBJ2-6 and V is TRBV20-1; tentatively, D is TRBD1 (6 bases). Here the CDR3 DNA reads TGCAGTGCTAGTACCGGTCGACAGACAGGCTCTGGGGCCAACGTCCTGACTTTC. Translation: CSASTGRQTGSGANVLTF.